These 2 T cell receptor beta chains share one sample of origin, sequenced in a study of PD-L1 blockade in urothelial cancer. The data were produced by immunoSEQ multiplex PCR, yet TCRdb's version contains in-frame clones alone and is incomplete. The sample has about 49,000 clones, about four fifths seen once. The time point denotes: pretreatment peripheral blood. Sequencing was performed on PBMCs, taken around atezolizumab (anti-PD-L1) treatment. All receptors come from a man aged 65 to 85 with urothelial cancer.

This clone was observed a few times. This chain joins TRBV27 and TRBJ2-5; the match to TRBD2 covers 9 bases. The CDR3 runs 15 residues. Unmatched junction bases numbered 10, after V lost 6 bases and J lost 5 bases. Germline V gene data show CDR1 as MNHEY and CDR2 as SMNVEV (reference sequence). The CDR3 reads CASSSSAGGGETQYF. The CDR3 DNA sequence: TGTGCCAGCAGCTCCTCTGCGGGAGGGGGGGAGACCCAGTACTTC.

CDR3 region: CASSERGSLSYEQYF. The CDR3 DNA reads TGCGCCAGCAGTGAACGGGGATCCCTATCCTACGAGCAGTACTTC. The chain couples TRBV10-1 to TRBJ2-7, with a weak D call TRBD2 (5 bases). Germline V gene data show CDR1 as WNHNN and CDR2 as SYGVQD (reference sequence). This CDR3 is 15 amino acids long. V was trimmed by 3 bases and J by 1 base, leaving 13 bases between them.